A selection of T cell receptor beta chains follows, all from one sample in a study of T cells in Graves' hyperthyroidism and ophthalmopathy. Each CDR3 protein is one row after TCRdb ran MiXCR on the multiplex PCR reads. The sample contains roughly 740,000 distinct CDR3 sequences, 15% to 20% of which appear only once. The sequencing input was blood. These TCRs come from a man between 18 and 29 years old with Graves' hyperthyroidism. Each CDR3 is given with its conserved first and last residue. D genes are given only for firm matches. Clone size appears in some rows only: once, few, many, or a class for an expanded clone.

>TRBJ1-3|TRBV28|NA|TRBD1
TGTGCCAGCAGCCAAATGGGACAGCGCTCTGGAAACACCATATATTTT
CASSQMGQRSGNTIYF
>TRBJ2-1|TRBV5-4|few|NA
TGTGCCAGCAATATGCAGGGACGGATCGATGAGCAGTTCTTC
CASNMQGRIDEQFF
>TRBJ2-7|TRBV14|NA|NA
TGTGCCAGCAGCCGACAGATAAGCTACGAGCAGTACTTC
CASSRQISYEQYF
>TRBJ2-1|TRBV28|many|NA
TGTGCCAGCAGTCCTCTGACGTTGGGGGTCAATGAGCAGTTCTTC
CASSPLTLGVNEQFF
>TRBJ1-1|TRBV28|once|NA
TGTGCCAGCAGCCAGGGGTGGGGGGTGGGCACTGAAGCTTTCTTT
CASSQGWGVGTEAFF
>TRBJ2-7|TRBV28|few|NA
TGTGCCAGCAGTTCCGGACGGACCTCCTACGAGCAGCACTTC
CASSSGRTSYEQHF
>TRBJ2-1|TRBV6-2/TRBV6-3|many|TRBD1
TGTGCCAGCATCCCAGGGGGCTCCTACAATGAGCAGTTCTTC
CASIPGGSYNEQFF
>TRBJ2-3|TRBV28|many|NA
TGTGCCAGCAGCCCCCCGGGAGTTTGGGGGACAGATACGCAGTATTTT
CASSPPGVWGTDTQYF
>TRBJ2-5|TRBV12-3/TRBV12-4|many|TRBD2
TGTGCCAGCAGTCCTGCGGGGGAGGAGACCCAGTACTTC
CASSPAGEETQYF
>TRBJ2-5|TRBV5-6|few|TRBD1
TGTGCCAGCAGCATAGAACCGGGACAGGGGGGAGAGACCCAGTACTTC
CASSIEPGQGGETQYF
>TRBJ1-4|TRBV25-1|NA|NA
TGTGCCAGCAGGGGCGGTAAACTGTTTTTT
CASRGGKLFF
>TRBJ2-7|TRBV19|few|TRBD1
TGTGCCAGTAGTTGGTCACAGGGGGCCTACGAGCAGTACTTC
CASSWSQGAYEQYF
>TRBJ2-7|TRBV20-1|few|TRBD2
TGCAGTGCTAGGGGACGCGGGAGTTTCTCCTACGAGCAGTACTTC
CSARGRGSFSYEQYF
>TRBJ2-7|TRBV27|few|NA
TGTGCCAGCAGTCCCGATTCACAGGGTGGGGAGCAGTACTTC
CASSPDSQGGEQYF